Sequencing of this TCR beta chain was carried out in a study of T cell changes during pregnancy in multiple sclerosis. Using immunoSEQ multiplex PCR, the repertoire was profiled, and TCRdb retains in-frame clones only, with some absent. The top ten hold 0.25% of the sample, which has some 52,000 clones, around 94% seen once. The CDR3 has 14 residues. From germline, CDR1 is MNHEY and CDR2 SVGAGI. J lost 4 bases, V lost 5 bases, and 6 bases had no gene match. The receptor comes from a female donor with multiple sclerosis, enrolled in a pregnancy study. The gene calls are TRBV6-5 and TRBJ1-2, with 8 bases that match TRBD1. Here the sequenced sample was CD4+ T cells from peripheral blood mononuclear cells, taken in the third trimester of pregnancy. The CDR3 protein is CASSQGALGYGYTF. Here the CDR3 DNA reads TGTGCCAGCAGTCAGGGGGCATTGGGCTATGGCTACACCTTC.